This passage covers 7 T cell receptor beta chains from one sample sequenced in a study of blood T cell repertoires in COVID-19. Here immunoSEQ multiplex PCR was the method, and the copy in TCRdb shows in-frame clones only, minus some. Of about 81,000 clones listed, 91% are singletons. The material sequenced was peripheral blood. The receptors were gathered from a woman aged 50 to 60 in a cohort sampled during active COVID-19.

CDR3 residues: CASSQDPGAGGSYEQYF. The CDR3 coding sequence is TGCGCCAGCAGCCAAGATCCGGGAGCGGGGGGCTCCTACGAGCAGTACTTC. This chain uses TRBV4-1 with TRBJ2-7; 9 nucleotides align to TRBD2. V trimming: 0 bases; J trimming: 0 bases; junction bases outside the gene matches: 6. Germline V gene data show CDR1 as MGHRA and CDR2 as YSYEKL. The CDR3 extends over 17 amino acids.

In its sample, this clone was seen a few times. This chain joins TRBV27 and TRBJ2-7; TRBD1 aligns across 8 bases. The length of the CDR3 is 13 residues. Germline values: CDR1 MNHEY, CDR2 SMNVEV (reference sequence). The junction had 5 bases not matched to a gene; V was cut back by 5 bases and J by 5 bases. CDR3 in DNA: TGTGCCAGCAGTCGGACAGGGTTGGACGAGCAGTACTTC. Amino acid sequence: CASSRTGLDEQYF.

The chain recombines TRBV6-5 with TRBJ2-7; TRBD2 matches 14 bases. J lost 10 bases, V lost 6 bases, and 5 bases had no gene match. The CDR3 totals 13 residues. CDR1 is MNHEY and CDR2 is SVGAGI in the germline V gene. DNA of the CDR3: TGTGCCAGCAGAAGACTAGCGGGAGGGGGCCAGTACTTC. This translates into CASRRLAGGGQYF.

The rearrangement links TRBV5-1 to TRBJ2-2; the match to TRBD1 covers 7 bases. Germline CDR1 and CDR2: SGHRS and YFSETQ. This CDR3 contains 14 residues. V gave up 4 bases and J gave up 7 bases; unmatched junction bases: 7. In nucleotides, the CDR3 is TGCGCCAGCAGCCTAGGGGGCTTGGGCGGGGAGCTGTTTTTT. This codes for CASSLGGLGGELFF. Supplemented by reference TRBV5-1 and TRBJ2-2, the full variable domain reads KAGVTQTPRYLIKTRGQQVTLSCSPISGHRSVSWYQQTPGQGLQFLFEYFSETQRNKGNFPGRFSGRQFSNSRSEMNVSTLELGDSALYLCASSLGGLGGELFFGEGSRLTVL.

V is TRBV15 and J is TRBJ2-3; 12 positions agree with TRBD1. CDR3 length equals 18 residues. V dropped 0 bases and J dropped 3; count of bases not matched to a gene: 7. CDR1 LNHNV and CDR2 YYDKDF come from the germline V gene (reference sequence). CDR3 region: CATSREGTGGSPTDTQYF. The CDR3 nucleotides are TGTGCCACCAGCAGAGAAGGGACAGGGGGCTCGCCGACAGATACGCAGTATTTT.

The chain couples TRBV7-9 to TRBJ1-1; 8 bases match TRBD1. In germline, CDR1 is SEHNR, CDR2 FQNEAQ (reference sequence). The J segment lost 7 bases and the V segment lost 4 bases, leaving 8 bases of the junction unmatched. The CDR3 is made up of 14 amino acids. The CDR3 spells CASSWGQGADEAFF. The CDR3 bases are TGTGCCAGCAGCTGGGGTCAGGGGGCTGATGAAGCTTTCTTT. Full variable domain (remainder filled in from reference TRBV7-9 and TRBJ1-1): DTGVSQNPRHKITKRGQNVTFRCDPISEHNRLYWYRQTLGQGPEFLTYFQNEAQLEKSRLLSDRFSAERPKGSFSTLEIQRTEQGDSAMYLCASSWGQGADEAFFGQGTRLTVV.

The chain is built from TRBV7-6 and TRBJ1-5; maybe TRBD1 (6 bases). CDR1 is SGHVS, CDR2 FNYEAQ, per germline. V was trimmed by 1 base and J by 4 bases, leaving 17 bases between them. This CDR3 is built from 17 residues. The CDR3 is CASSLGGRGAGNQPQHF. The CDR3 nucleotides are TGTGCCAGCAGCTTAGGGGGCCGGGGGGCAGGTAATCAGCCCCAGCATTTT.